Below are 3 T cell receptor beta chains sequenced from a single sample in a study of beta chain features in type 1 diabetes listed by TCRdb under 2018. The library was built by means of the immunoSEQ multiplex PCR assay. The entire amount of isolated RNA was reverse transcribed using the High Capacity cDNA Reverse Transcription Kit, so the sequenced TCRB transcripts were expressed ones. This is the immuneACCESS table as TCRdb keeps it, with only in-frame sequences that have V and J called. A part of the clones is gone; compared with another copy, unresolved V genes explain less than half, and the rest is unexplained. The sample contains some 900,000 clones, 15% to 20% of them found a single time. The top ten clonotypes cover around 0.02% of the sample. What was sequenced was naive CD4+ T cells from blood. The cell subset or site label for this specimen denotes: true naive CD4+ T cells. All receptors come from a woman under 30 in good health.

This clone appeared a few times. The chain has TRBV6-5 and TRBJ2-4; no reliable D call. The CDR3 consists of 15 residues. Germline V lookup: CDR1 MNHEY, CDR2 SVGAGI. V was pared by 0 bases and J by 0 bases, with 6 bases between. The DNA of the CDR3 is TGTGCCAGCAGTTACTCCTCGGGAGCCAAAAACATTCAGTACTTC. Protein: CASSYSSGAKNIQYF.

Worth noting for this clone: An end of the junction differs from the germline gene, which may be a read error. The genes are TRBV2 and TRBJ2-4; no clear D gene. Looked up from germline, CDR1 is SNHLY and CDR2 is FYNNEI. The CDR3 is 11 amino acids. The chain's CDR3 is CASKSADSSDF. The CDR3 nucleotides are TGTGCCAGCAAATCGGCCGACTCCTCGGACTTC.

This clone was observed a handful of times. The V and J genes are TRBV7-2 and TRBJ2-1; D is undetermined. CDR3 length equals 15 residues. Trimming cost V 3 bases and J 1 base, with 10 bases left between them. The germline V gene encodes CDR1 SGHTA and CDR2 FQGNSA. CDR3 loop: CASSLKDTSYNEQFF. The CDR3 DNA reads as TGTGCCAGCAGCTTGAAGGATACTTCCTACAATGAGCAGTTCTTC.